Listed below are T cell receptor beta chains from one sample, sequenced in a study of PD-L1 blockade in urothelial cancer. Clones were sequenced by immunoSEQ multiplex PCR, and TCRdb holds only the in-frame ones, with some missing. Among 31,000 or so clones listed, about 89% were seen once. Sequencing was performed on PBMCs, taken around atezolizumab (anti-PD-L1) treatment. The source of these receptors is a man older than 75 with urothelial cancer. Both conserved end residues are part of each CDR3. The order of the fields is CDR3 length, V gene, clone size, J gene, CDR3 protein. Clone size is stated in some rows and not others, as once, few, many or a class when expanded.

length: 13; V: TRBV7-2; size: NA; J: TRBJ1-1; CDR3: CASSLRVYTEAFF
length: 15; V: TRBV30; size: once; J: TRBJ2-6; CDR3: CACPPAGAGANVLTF
length: 18; V: TRBV19; size: NA; J: TRBJ1-1; CDR3: CASKSGSGSGGMNTEAFF
length: 13; V: TRBV5-1; size: NA; J: TRBJ1-2; CDR3: CASSRSEIYGYTF